This record concerns one T cell receptor beta chain sequence. Its antigen is unidentified. The junction shows a germline mismatch at one end, possibly a read error. The data derive from a study of a mutant IDH1 vaccine in newly diagnosed glioma. Background on the study: There were 62.5% males and approximately 38% females among treated patients, whose mean age was approximately 44 years. Patients' prior therapy spanned radiotherapy, temozolomide, or both; most underwent both.

Libraries were prepared by immunoSEQ multiplex PCR; TCRdb keeps only in-frame clonotypes and omits some of them. Found here are around 62,000 clones, 70% to 90% of them singletons; the top ten hold 1.5% to 2.5%. This CDR3 is built from 15 residues. Germline-derived CDR1 and CDR2 are SEHNR and FQNEAQ (reference sequence). This sample's time point: week 11, during vaccination. Alongside topical imiquimod, each dose of vaccine comprised 300 ug of mutant IDH1 20-mer peptide. The TCR comes from a man between 40 and 49 years old with glioma. The rearrangement links TRBV7-9 to TRBJ2-3; TRBD1 or TRBD2 may be the D gene (7 bases each). The source was PBMCs, collected from a glioma patient whose treatment included an IDH1 peptide vaccine. CDR3 amino acids: CASSLAAGGTDTQYF. CDR3 bases: TGTGCCAGCAGCCTAGCGGCAGGGGGAACAGATACGCAGTATTTT.